The T cell receptor beta chain described here comes from a study of blood T cell repertoires in COVID-19. Study overall: COVID-19 samples from acute and convalescent phases originated in the United States, Italy and Spain. The analysed material was cDNA or gDNA that came from T cells, B-cell-depleted T cells, or PBMCs.

There are a few counts of this clone. Per the study methods: Amplification of reference gene primers provided the estimated nucleated cell counts. Only in-frame clones appear in the TCRdb table, and some are missing; sequencing was by immunoSEQ multiplex PCR. V and J calls plus clone size are reproduced from that table; the DNA served to infer D and trimming. The data hold about 82,000 clones, with 60% to 80% observed a single time. Germline CDR1 is MNHEY and CDR2 is SVGEGT. This CDR3 comprises 18 residues. V was pared by 2 bases and J by 10 bases, with 24 bases between. Material: peripheral blood. The chain carries TRBV6-2 or TRBV6-3 and TRBJ1-6, with D possibly matching TRBD1 (6 bases). The source is a man in his sixties with COVID-19, enrolled during active disease. Here the CDR3 DNA reads TGTGCCAGCAGTTACCTCTGGGAACAGGACAGACAAGGGTCACCCCTCCACTTT. This translates into CASSYLWEQDRQGSPLHF.